This T cell receptor (beta chain) stems from a study of CD8 T cells in ankylosing spondylitis (dated by TCRdb to 2015 to 2018). Context from the whole study: The study set out to find disease-linked TCR variants by profiling T cell receptor beta repertoires in ankylosing spondylitis patients and healthy donors. In total, the full study cohort was made up of 110 or so healthy donors and roughly 27 ankylosing spondylitis patients. Samples of peripheral blood were taken, and for ankylosing spondylitis patients, synovial fluid was collected as well.

Sequencing was carried out with an Illumina HiSeq 2500. Quantitative 5'-RACE with molecular barcodes was used to prepare TCR beta libraries. The study's processing was this. Disease-linked TCR variants were identified with a new computational method built on a probabilistic model of VDJ rearrangement. TCRdb took the public reads, trimmed them with fastp at Q25, ran MiXCR for clone calling and kept in-frame beta chains. Rows are unified per CDR3 protein, each entry keeping the most common DNA and genes. The V and J calls reflect TCRdb's pipeline rather than the authors' work. For this sample the table gives approximately 200,000 distinct CDR3 sequences, of which roughly 13% were detected only once. The ten top clones hold about 11% of the sample. The germline V gene (reference sequence) supplies CDR1 DFQATT and CDR2 SNEGSKA. A distance of 18 bases separates the germline ends of V and J, which lose 6 bases and 9 bases respectively. The CDR3 runs 13 amino acids, cysteine and phenylalanine included. The retained sequence is limited to the CDR3, 39 bases, with the frame set at the first base.

Study-level results and caveats: Significant enrichment of the disease-linked clones was reported in matched synovial fluid samples from ankylosing spondylitis patients. Some TCR beta motif variants had previously been reported in synovial fluid and blood of reactive arthritis patients, which suggested common disease-initiation mechanisms. In peripheral blood, the disease-linked clones were found at relatively low frequencies and had a CD8+ phenotype. A TCR beta motif made up of under ten highly homologous amino acid variants appeared to be characteristic of blood from ankylosing spondylitis patients.

The table lists this clonotype with a few counts. Its antigen has not been determined. No per-base quality is available; no much larger clone lies one base away. Material: blood, either unsorted or a sorted T cell fraction (not recorded which). This chain is built from TRBV20-1 and TRBJ1-5; a tentative D match to TRBD1 spans 5 bases. The receptor was derived from a female donor with ankylosing spondylitis or in good health (not recorded which). The DNA reads as follows: TGCAGTGCGGGGGGGACTGCTTTTGGGCCCCAGCATTTT. Translated, this is CSAGGTAFGPQHF.